This TCR beta chain was documented in a study of CD8 T cells in Susac syndrome. Study-wide results and caveats: Clonal expansion of Susac CD8+ cells peaked in TEMRA cells, and it also peaked in active patients.

The CDR3 extends over 14 amino acids. The V gene lost 2 bases and the J gene lost 1 base, with 8 bases spanning the gap. The germline V gene has CDR1 MNHEY and CDR2 SMNVEV (reference sequence). From blood CD8+ and CD4+ T cells, the TCR beta chain was sequenced. A quantity of roughly 0.5 to 1 ug RNA underwent reverse transcription using random hexamers. In TCRdb, the immunoSEQ multiplex PCR reads were re-called with MiXCR into one record per CDR3 protein. The profile covers some 110,000 distinct CDR3 sequences, with roughly 94% appearing a single time and roughly 0.38% taken by the ten largest. A note on this clonotype: Its antigen is unidentified.

The genes are TRBV27 and TRBJ1-1; D possibly corresponds to TRBD1 (5 bases). The sequenced material came from CD8+ T cells from PBMCs. The sequence came from a human donor with Susac syndrome. CDR3 DNA sequence: TGTGCCAGCAGTTTAATCGGGGGGAACACTGAAGCTTTCTTT. Translated: CASSLIGGNTEAFF.